This T cell receptor beta chain was sequenced during a study of sequential checkpoint blockade in melanoma. For the study at large: Arm A got nivolumab then ipilimumab; arm B the reverse, 1:1.

This clone was detected once. This CDR3 is 16 amino acids long. Germline loops: CDR1 SGDLS, CDR2 YYNGEE. Losses at the gene ends were 3 bases for V and 1 base for J; bases not matched to a gene: 5. The method was immunoSEQ multiplex PCR; TCRdb's version includes in-frame clones alone and lacks a portion of them. This table holds around 1,700 clones, roughly 80% found once. The treatment here: randomized to nivolumab then ipilimumab (arm A) or the reverse (arm B). From thawed PBMCs, live CD3+CD8+ cells negative for CD19 and CD56 were sorted. The chain combines TRBV9 with TRBJ1-1; TRBD1 aligns across 11 bases. The origin of this receptor is a human donor with melanoma. Here the sequenced sample was CD8+ T cells sorted from blood (inferred from file names), taken from a patient given nivolumab and ipilimumab in sequence. The CDR3 DNA reads as TGTGCCAGCAGCGCGGGACAGGGGGTAGGGAACACTGAAGCTTTCTTT. Protein: CASSAGQGVGNTEAFF. The full variable domain, its missing parts supplied by reference TRBV9 and TRBJ1-1, is DSGVTQTPKHLITATGQRVTLRCSPRSGDLSVYWYQQSLDQGLQFLIQYYNGEERAKGNILERFSAQQFPDLHSELNLSSLELGDSALYFCASSAGQGVGNTEAFFGQGTRLTVV.